The rows below give T cell receptor beta chains drawn from one sample of a study of blood T cell repertoires in COVID-19. Using immunoSEQ multiplex PCR, the repertoire was profiled, and TCRdb retains in-frame clones only, with some absent. The table has roughly 180,000 clones, over 65% seen once. Material for sequencing was PBMCs or T cells enriched from blood (not recorded which). These receptors came from a woman aged 45 to 65 who had recovered from COVID-19. CDR3s include the opening cysteine and the closing phenylalanine or tryptophan. D genes are given only for firm matches. Clone size is stated in some rows and not others, as once, few, many or a class when expanded.

clone_size j_call d_call v_call cdr3_aa cdr3_nt
- TRBJ1-5 - TRBV28 CASTQSNQPQHF TGTGCCAGCACACAGAGCAATCAGCCCCAGCATTTT
- TRBJ2-1 TRBD1 TRBV5-1 CASSFGQGAYNEQFF TGCGCCAGCAGCTTTGGACAGGGGGCCTACAATGAGCAGTTCTTC
- TRBJ2-5 - TRBV9 CASSVGWSGYQETQYF TGTGCCAGCAGCGTAGGGTGGAGCGGGTACCAAGAGACCCAGTACTTC
- TRBJ2-4 TRBD1 TRBV6-6 CASSYAPGGKNIQYF TGTGCCAGCAGTTACGCCCCAGGGGGAAAGAACATTCAGTACTTC
- TRBJ2-2 - TRBV6-6 CATSLQPAGNTGELFF TGTGCCACCAGCCTACAACCAGCAGGGAACACCGGGGAGCTGTTTTTT
once TRBJ2-1 TRBD1 TRBV9 CASSPGTTGNTYNEQFF TGTGCCAGCAGCCCGGGTACGACAGGGAACACCTACAATGAGCAGTTCTTC
- TRBJ1-6 - TRBV9 CASSVVGGGRSPLHF TGTGCCAGCAGCGTAGTGGGTGGGGGCAGATCACCCCTCCACTTT
- TRBJ1-2 TRBD1 TRBV18 CASSPTGQGGGYTF TGTGCCAGCTCACCGACTGGACAGGGGGGAGGCTACACCTTC
- TRBJ1-4 - TRBV4-2 CASSQYRATNEKLFF TGTGCCAGCAGCCAATACAGGGCAACTAATGAAAAACTGTTTTTT
- TRBJ1-3 - TRBV2 CASSRRRAGNTIYF TGTGCCAGCAGTCGGCGCAGGGCCGGAAACACCATATATTTT
few TRBJ1-6 - TRBV7-9 CASSLGAGWSPLHF TGTGCCAGCAGCTTAGGCGCAGGGTGGTCACCCCTCCACTTT
few TRBJ1-6 - TRBV30 CAWSAPGSSYNSPLHF TGTGCCTGGAGTGCCCCAGGAAGCTCCTATAATTCACCCCTCCACTTT
- TRBJ2-3 TRBD2 TRBV7-9 CASSSIAGITDTQYF TGTGCCAGCAGCTCGATAGCGGGGATTACAGATACGCAGTATTTT
- TRBJ2-3 TRBD2 TRBV5-1 CASSLTSGGATADTQYF TGCGCCAGCAGCTTGACTAGCGGGGGGGCCACGGCAGATACGCAGTATTTT
once TRBJ1-2 TRBD1 TRBV30 CAWNPGQAPFDGYTF TGTGCCTGGAATCCGGGACAGGCGCCCTTTGATGGCTACACCTTC
- TRBJ1-1 - TRBV6-5 CASSPRGGSEAFF TGTGCCAGCAGCCCGAGGGGGGGATCTGAAGCTTTCTTT
- TRBJ1-2 - TRBV4-1 CASSHTEFGDGYTF TGCGCCAGCAGCCACACGGAGTTCGGGGATGGCTACACCTTC
- TRBJ2-5 - TRBV10-1 CASSDPSQETQYF TGCGCCAGCAGTGATCCCAGCCAAGAGACCCAGTACTTC
- TRBJ1-2 - TRBV7-9 CASSSGHFNYGYTF TGTGCCAGCAGCTCCGGACACTTTAACTATGGCTACACCTTC
- TRBJ1-6 - TRBV2 CASSEEEGIVSPLHF TGTGCCAGCAGTGAGGAGGAGGGTATAGTTTCACCCCTCCACTTT
- TRBJ1-1 - TRBV2 CASSEGPDSSEAFF TGTGCCAGCAGTGAGGGTCCTGACTCTAGTGAAGCTTTCTTT
once TRBJ1-3 - TRBV27 CASSLGLNSGNTIYF TGTGCCAGCAGTCTAGGACTGAACTCTGGAAACACCATATATTTT
- TRBJ1-2 - TRBV6-1 CASSEGRVAGAYGYTF TGTGCCAGCAGTGAAGGCCGGGTGGCAGGGGCCTATGGCTACACCTTC
- TRBJ1-3 - TRBV4-3 CASSQDREGSDTIYF TGCGCCAGCAGCCAAGATAGGGAGGGGAGCGACACCATATATTTT
- TRBJ1-1 TRBD1 TRBV15 CATSRDLGTGGTEAFF TGTGCCACCAGCAGAGATCTGGGGACAGGAGGGACTGAAGCTTTCTTT
- TRBJ2-2 TRBD2 TRBV5-1 CASSLEGLAQNTGELFF TGCGCCAGCAGCTTGGAAGGACTAGCGCAGAACACCGGGGAGCTGTTTTTT
- TRBJ1-1 - TRBV5-1 CASSPRAPDYEAFF TGCGCCAGCAGCCCGCGGGCCCCCGACTATGAAGCTTTCTTT
- TRBJ1-2 - TRBV30 CAWSTEIYGYTF TGTGCCTGGAGTACAGAAATCTATGGCTACACCTTC
- TRBJ2-2 - TRBV27 CASSQILTTGELFF TGTGCCAGCAGTCAAATACTAACTACCGGGGAGCTGTTTTTT
- TRBJ2-5 TRBD2 TRBV27 CASSFMTSGKETQYF TGTGCCAGCAGTTTTATGACTAGCGGGAAAGAGACCCAGTACTTC
- TRBJ1-2 TRBD1 TRBV5-6 CASSSPGTGRVGYTF TGTGCCAGCAGCTCCCCCGGGACAGGTCGTGTGGGCTACACCTTC
- TRBJ1-2 - TRBV9 CASRSHREGYTF TGTGCCAGCAGGTCCCACAGGGAGGGCTACACCTTC
once TRBJ2-3 - TRBV5-1 CASSSSPMAGDTQYF TGCGCCAGCAGCTCCTCCCCCATGGCGGGAGATACGCAGTATTTT